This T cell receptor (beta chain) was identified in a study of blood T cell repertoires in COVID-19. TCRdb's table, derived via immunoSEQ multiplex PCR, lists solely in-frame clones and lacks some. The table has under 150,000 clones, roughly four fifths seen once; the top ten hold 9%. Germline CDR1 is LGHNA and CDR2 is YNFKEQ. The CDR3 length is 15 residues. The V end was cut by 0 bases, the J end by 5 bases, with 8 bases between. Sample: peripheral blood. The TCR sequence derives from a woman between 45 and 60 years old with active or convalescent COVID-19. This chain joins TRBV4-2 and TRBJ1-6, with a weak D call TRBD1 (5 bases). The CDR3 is CASSQDKGNNSPLHF. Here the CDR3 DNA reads TGTGCCAGCAGCCAAGATAAGGGGAATAATTCACCCCTCCACTTT.